This T cell receptor (beta chain) is from a study of tumor and adjacent non-tumor tissue in lung cancer. Study-level background: There were some 12 adenocarcinoma, a couple of squamous cell carcinoma and 1 small cell lung cancer cases. Findings and limits, study-wide: Shorter survival was associated with higher TCR diversity in tumors.

TCRbeta libraries were built with three rounds of nested PCR, modified from ARM-PCR. Via MiXCR, TCRdb re-called the multiplex PCR reads, giving one row per CDR3 protein. The sample includes under 100,000 distinct CDR3 sequences, about 66% of them seen just once. Many counts were recorded for this clonotype. Its antigen is undetermined. RNA was extracted from bulk tissue without any cell sorting. CDR3 length equals 13 residues. The V end was cut by 6 bases, the J end by 5 bases, with 13 bases between. Germline assignment: CDR1 ENHRY and CDR2 SYGVKD. This TCR derives from a man between 65 and 85 years old with non-small cell lung cancer. Sequenced: lung tumor tissue. The chain is built from TRBV10-3 and TRBJ2-5; D might be TRBD2 (5 bases). In DNA form, the CDR3 reads TGTGCCATCAGAGAGGAGGCGGTGGAGACCCAGTACTTC. As protein: CAIREEAVETQYF.